The present T cell receptor (beta chain) was sequenced within a study of T cell responses to AZD1222 COVID-19 vaccine (dated by TCRdb to the early 2020s). About the full investigation: TCR sequencing was performed for 230 to 250 trial participants, of whom 200 to 220 were given two doses of AZD1222 and 26 were given two doses of MenACWY control vaccine. Trial participants were enrolled into age subgroups of 18-55, 56-69 and 70-plus years, which contained roughly 150, 30 and 60 TCR-sequenced participants, respectively.

Here is what the overall study found, with its caveats: Participants were mostly white British and included more females than males, and it was suggested by the authors that clonal diversity may have been underestimated. The whole spike protein was spanned by vaccine-associated CD4 TCRs, and dominant responses were seen in regions 160-218 and 743-854. After two AZD1222 doses, spike-specific TCR breadth and depth were significantly higher than at day 0 and than in MenACWY recipients. No day 14 peak-response samples were available, so repertoires were characterized only after the peak T cell response. Reportedly, almost half of the unique spike-specific TCRs recognized epitopes lying outside the regions that are mutated in the B.1.351 and B.1.1.7 variants. The 56-69-year group was small, and its depth increase did not reach significance, likely because of low power. Conclusions about previously exposed vaccinees are limited because only six or seven AZD1222 recipients were SARS-CoV-2 seropositive at baseline.

The CDR3 regions of human TCRbeta chains were analyzed by immunosequencing. The original methods were these. TCRs in the repertoires were matched against a reference library of SARS-CoV-2-specific TCRs that had been generated with the MIRA antigen-specificity platform. Breadth was defined as the fraction of unique TCRs that were SARS-CoV-2-associated, and depth was defined as the fraction of total T cells that were SARS-CoV-2-associated. Each spike-specific TCR was assigned to its reactive spike region and to a CD4 or CD8 class using the MIRA data. Log10-transformed breadth and depth values were compared by one-way ANOVA with Sidak's multiple comparisons tests. The clones in this table, taken by TCRdb from immuneACCESS, are in-frame only. Not every clone is retained; where verified, under half of the shortfall comes from an unresolved V gene, and the cause of the rest is unknown. The D gene and trimming were derived from the DNA, and the V and J assignments and clone size from that table. This sample holds 250,000 to 300,000 clones; around 92% were observed only once. 0.55% of the sample belongs to the ten largest clones.

The time point tag for this specimen amounts to: about 28 days (+/-7) after the second vaccine dose. AZD1222 recipients whose second dose came at about 4 weeks and those whose second dose came at about 12 weeks were combined into one group, since spike-specific TCR depth and breadth did not differ between the two schedules. Vaccinee samples came from UK trials COV001 and COV002, including a single-blind randomized controlled phase 2/3 trial of AZD1222 (ChAdOx1 nCoV-19) in healthy adults. For TCRbeta chain sequencing, PBMC samples from trial participants were taken at day 0 and at day 28 after the second dose. Note on this clone: The antigen it binds to is not known. It has no much larger one-base neighbor in the sample; base qualities were not kept.

This specimen consisted of peripheral blood, obtained 28 days after the second AZD1222 dose. This sequence was found in an adult who received the AZD1222 COVID-19 vaccine.

The nucleotide sequence is TGTGCCAGTAGTATCGGAGCGGGATCCTACAATGAGCAGTTCTTC. This is translated as CASSIGAGSYNEQFF. The rearrangement joined TRBV19 to TRBJ2-1, with TRBD2 matching 7 junction bases. The germline V gene (reference sequence) provides CDR1 LNHDA and CDR2 SQIVND. The CDR3, cysteine through phenylalanine, is 15 amino acids long. This entry keeps only the CDR3 DNA: 45 bases, framed from base 1. The junction shows trimming of 3 bases on V and 1 base on J, and the gene matches do not reach 3 bases of it.